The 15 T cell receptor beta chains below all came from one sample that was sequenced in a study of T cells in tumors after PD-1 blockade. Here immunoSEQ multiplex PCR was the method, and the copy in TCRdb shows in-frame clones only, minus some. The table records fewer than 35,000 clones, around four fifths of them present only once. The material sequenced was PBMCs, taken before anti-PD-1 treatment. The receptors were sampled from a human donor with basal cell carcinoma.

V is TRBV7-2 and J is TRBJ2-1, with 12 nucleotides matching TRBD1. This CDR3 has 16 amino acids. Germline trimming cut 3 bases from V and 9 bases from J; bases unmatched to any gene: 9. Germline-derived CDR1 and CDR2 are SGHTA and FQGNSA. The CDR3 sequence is CASSFRDRGLRGEQFF. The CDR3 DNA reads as TGTGCCAGCAGCTTCCGGGACAGGGGGCTTCGAGGTGAGCAGTTCTTC.

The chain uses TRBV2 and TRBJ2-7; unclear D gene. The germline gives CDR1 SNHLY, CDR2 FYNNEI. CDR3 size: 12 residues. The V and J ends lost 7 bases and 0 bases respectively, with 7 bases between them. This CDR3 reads CASKGSSYEQYF. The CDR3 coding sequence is TGTGCCAGCAAGGGCAGCTCCTACGAGCAGTACTTC.

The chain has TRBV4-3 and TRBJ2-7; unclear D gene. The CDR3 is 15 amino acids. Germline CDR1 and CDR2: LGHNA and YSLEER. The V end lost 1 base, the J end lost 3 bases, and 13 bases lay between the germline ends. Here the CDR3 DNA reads TGCGCCAGCAGCCAAGCGATGGGCCCGAGCTACGAGCAGTACTTC. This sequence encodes CASSQAMGPSYEQYF.

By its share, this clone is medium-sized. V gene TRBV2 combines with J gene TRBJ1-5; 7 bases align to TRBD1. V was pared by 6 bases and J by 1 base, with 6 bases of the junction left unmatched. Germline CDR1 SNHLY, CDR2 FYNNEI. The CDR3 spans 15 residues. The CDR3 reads CASSDDRASNQPQHF. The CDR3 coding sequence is TGTGCCAGCAGCGATGACAGGGCGAGCAATCAGCCCCAGCATTTT.

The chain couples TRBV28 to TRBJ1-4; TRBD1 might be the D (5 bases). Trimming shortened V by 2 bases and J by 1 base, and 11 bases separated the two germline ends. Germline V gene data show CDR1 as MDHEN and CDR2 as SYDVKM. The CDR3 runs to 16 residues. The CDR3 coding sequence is TGTGCCAGCAGTTTACAGGGCCACTTAACTAATGAAAAACTGTTTTTT. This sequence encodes CASSLQGHLTNEKLFF.

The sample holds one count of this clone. In nucleotides, the CDR3 is TGCGCCAGCAGCTTAGCAGGGGCGTGGGAGACCCAGTACTTC. Translating gives CASSLAGAWETQYF. This chain links TRBV5-1 with TRBJ2-5, with a weak D call TRBD1 (6 bases). Looked up from germline, CDR1 is SGHRS and CDR2 is YFSETQ. V was cut by 2 bases and J by 5 bases, with 13 bases left in between. The CDR3 is 14 amino acids.

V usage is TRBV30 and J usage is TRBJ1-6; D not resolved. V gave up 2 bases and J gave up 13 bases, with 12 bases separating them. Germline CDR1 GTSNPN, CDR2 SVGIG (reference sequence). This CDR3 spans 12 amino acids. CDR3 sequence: CAWSSTVGPLHF. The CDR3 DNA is TGTGCCTGGAGTTCAACAGTCGGTCCCCTCCACTTT.

Here the CDR3 DNA reads TGTGCCAGCAGCTTGTTGCGGAGCTCCTATAATTCACCCCTCCACTTT. Residues: CASSLLRSSYNSPLHF. The chain uses TRBV5-8 and TRBJ1-6; D unresolved. V dropped 1 base and J dropped 0 bases, with 8 bases sitting between them. The CDR3 has 16 residues. Germline V CDR1 and CDR2: SGHTS, YDEGEE.

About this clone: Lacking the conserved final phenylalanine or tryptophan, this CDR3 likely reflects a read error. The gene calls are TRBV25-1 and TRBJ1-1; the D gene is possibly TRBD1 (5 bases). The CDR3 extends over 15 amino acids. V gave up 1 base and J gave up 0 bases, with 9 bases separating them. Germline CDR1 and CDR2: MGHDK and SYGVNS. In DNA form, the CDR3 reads TGTGCCAGCAGTGAATCGGCAGGGTTGAACACTGAAGCTTTCCTT. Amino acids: CASSESAGLNTEAFL.

CDR3 sequence: CASSIPSSGVSPLHF. The CDR3, as DNA: TGTGCCAGTAGTATTCCGTCCTCAGGGGTATCACCCCTCCACTTT. The rearrangement links TRBV19 to TRBJ1-6; D perhaps matches TRBD1 (6 bases). The CDR3 contains 15 residues. V was pared by 3 bases and J by 10 bases, with 16 bases between. Germline-derived CDR1 and CDR2 are LNHDA and SQIVND (reference sequence).

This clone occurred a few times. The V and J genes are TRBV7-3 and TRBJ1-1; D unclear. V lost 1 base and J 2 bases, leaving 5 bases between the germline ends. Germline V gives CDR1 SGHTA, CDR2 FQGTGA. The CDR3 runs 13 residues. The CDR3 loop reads CASSLNVNTEAFF. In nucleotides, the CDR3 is TGTGCCAGCAGCTTAAACGTAAACACTGAAGCTTTCTTT.

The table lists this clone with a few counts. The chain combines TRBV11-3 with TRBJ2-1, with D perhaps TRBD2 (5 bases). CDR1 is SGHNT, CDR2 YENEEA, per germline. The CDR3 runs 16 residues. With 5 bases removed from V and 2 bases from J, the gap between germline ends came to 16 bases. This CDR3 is CASSARLNGAYNEQFF. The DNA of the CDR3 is TGTGCCAGCAGCGCCCGGTTGAACGGGGCCTACAATGAGCAGTTCTTC.

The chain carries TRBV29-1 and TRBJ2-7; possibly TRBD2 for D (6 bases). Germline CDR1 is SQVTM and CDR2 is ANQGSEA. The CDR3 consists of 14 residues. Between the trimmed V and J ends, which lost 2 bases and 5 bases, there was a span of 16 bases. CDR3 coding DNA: TGCAGCGTTGAAAGGGCCAGGGAGGTCCACGAGCAGTACTTC. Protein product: CSVERAREVHEQYF.

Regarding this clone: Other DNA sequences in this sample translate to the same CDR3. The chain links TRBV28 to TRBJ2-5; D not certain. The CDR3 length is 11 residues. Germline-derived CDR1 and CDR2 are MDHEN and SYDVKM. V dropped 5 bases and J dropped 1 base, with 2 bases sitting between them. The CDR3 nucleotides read TGTGCCAGCAGTCTCCAAGAGACCCAGTACTTC. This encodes CASSLQETQYF.

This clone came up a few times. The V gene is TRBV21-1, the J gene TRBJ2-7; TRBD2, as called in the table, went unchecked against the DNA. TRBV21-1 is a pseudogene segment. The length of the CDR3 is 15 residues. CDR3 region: CASSKVSGEERHSYF. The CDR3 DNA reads TGTGCCAGCAGCAAAGTAAGCGGGGAGGAGCGACACTCGTACTTC.